A single sample is the source of the 14 T cell receptor beta chains below, sequenced in a study of T cells in Graves' hyperthyroidism and ophthalmopathy. RNA transcripts provided the source from which TCR beta CDR3 regions were amplified. HTBI primers drove first-round RT-PCR of the TCR CDR3. TCRdb reprocessed the multiplex PCR reads with MiXCR, giving one entry per CDR3 protein. The sample shows about 320,000 distinct CDR3 sequences, around 16% of them seen only once. Material for sequencing was blood. The origin of the receptors is a man aged 30-40 years with Graves' hyperthyroidism.

The rearrangement uses TRBV5-5 and TRBJ2-1, with D unclear. CDR1 and CDR2 (germline): SGHKS, YYEKEE (reference sequence). The CDR3 loop spans 18 amino acids. The V gene lost 7 bases and the J gene lost 9 bases, with 32 bases spanning the gap. Here the CDR3 reads CASGPTHIYSRVDTEQFF. In DNA, the CDR3 is TGTGCCAGCGGACCGACACATATCTACAGTAGGGTCGACACTGAGCAGTTCTTC.

This clonotype has more than one count but fewer than ten. Since a much larger clone is just one base distant, this may be a read error. The chain couples TRBV2 to TRBJ2-7; D may be TRBD1 (5 bases). CDR1 SNHLY and CDR2 FYNNEI come from the germline V gene. V lost 6 bases to trimming and J lost 4 bases, with 10 bases between them. The CDR3 is 12 residues long. CDR3 residues: CASRTEVYEQYF. CDR3 bases: TGTGCCAGCAGGACAGAAGTATACGAGCAGTACTTC.

The chain recombines TRBV6-1 with TRBJ2-3; tentative D call: TRBD2 (6 bases). Germline V gives CDR1 MNHNS, CDR2 SASEGT. The CDR3 runs 15 residues. Trimming pared 2 bases from V and 4 bases from J, leaving 13 bases between. CDR3 in DNA: TGTGCCAGCAGTGAAAGGAGGGAGCCGCCAGATACGCAGTATTTT. Translation: CASSERREPPDTQYF.

This clonotype occurred many times. The CDR3 DNA reads as TGTGCCAGCTCACCCGGTGGAGGGAACACTGAAGCTTTCTTT. It codes for CASSPGGGNTEAFF. J is TRBJ1-1 and V is TRBV18; D is unresolved. V lost 3 bases and J 1 base, leaving 9 bases between the germline ends. Germline V gives CDR1 KGHSH, CDR2 LQKENI. This CDR3 comprises 14 residues.

This clonotype was detected only a few times. The chain is built from TRBV12-3 or TRBV12-4 and TRBJ2-1; D might be TRBD2 (5 bases). The CDR3 is 13 residues long. Trimming took 0 bases from V and 15 from J, leaving 15 bases between them. CDR3 coding DNA: TGTGCCAGCAGTTTAGCCAGTGGGGAGACACGGTTCTTC. The encoded protein is CASSLASGETRFF.

The sample holds many counts of this clonotype. This rearrangement joins TRBV18 to TRBJ2-1; 7 positions agree with TRBD1. V trimming: 6 bases; J trimming: 1 base; junction bases outside the gene matches: 9. CDR1 and CDR2 (germline): KGHSH, LQKENI. The CDR3 extends over 16 amino acids. DNA for the CDR3: TGTGCCAGCTCCCAAGACAGGGTGGGGTCCTACAATGAGCAGTTCTTC. Amino acids: CASSQDRVGSYNEQFF.

This clonotype was observed at least ten times. The J gene is TRBJ2-3, the V gene TRBV20-1, with 8 bases that match TRBD1. There are 13 residues in the CDR3. Trimming at V came to 3 bases and at J to 5 bases, leaving 4 bases not matched to a gene. Per germline, CDR1 DFQATT and CDR2 SNEGSKA (reference sequence). This CDR3 reads CSASGTGGDTQYF. CDR3 nucleotides: TGCAGTGCTAGTGGAACAGGGGGAGATACGCAGTATTTT.

This clonotype has ten or more counts. V usage is TRBV28 and J usage is TRBJ1-5, with TRBD1 matching 7 bases. This CDR3 comprises 15 residues. The germline V gene has CDR1 MDHEN and CDR2 SYDVKM. V shed 2 bases and J 5 bases; nucleotides not matched to a gene: 6. This CDR3 reads CASSLNRGGYQPQHF. The CDR3 nucleotides read TGTGCCAGCAGTTTAAACAGGGGAGGGTATCAGCCCCAGCATTTT.

There are many counts of this clonotype. The rearrangement joins TRBV18 to TRBJ1-5; D is possibly TRBD1 (5 bases). V was clipped by 2 bases and J by 8 bases, with 16 bases between them. Per the germline V gene, CDR1 is KGHSH and CDR2 is LQKENI. The CDR3 has 15 amino acids. As DNA, the CDR3 is TGTGCCAGCTCACCAGGGACGGATCAGCTGGAGCCCCAGCATTTT. Translated, it gives CASSPGTDQLEPQHF.

This rearrangement joins TRBV30 to TRBJ1-5, with a possible D match to TRBD1 (5 bases). Trimming removed 4 bases at V and 4 bases at J, with 23 bases between. Germline loops: CDR1 GTSNPN, CDR2 SVGIG (reference sequence). The CDR3 runs to 17 residues. The CDR3 spells CAWISGAPKPNNQPQHF. Written as DNA, the CDR3 is TGTGCCTGGATTTCCGGGGCACCGAAACCGAATAATCAGCCCCAGCATTTT.

In this sample, this clonotype turned up many times. The junction and the germline gene differ at one end; a read error may be behind it. The chain couples TRBV7-9 to TRBJ2-3; no definite D call. CDR1 is SEHNR and CDR2 is FQNEAQ in the germline V gene (reference sequence). The CDR3 loop spans 13 amino acids. The CDR3 protein is CASTLSFTDTQYF. CDR3 DNA: TGTGCCAGCACCTTATCTTTCACAGATACGCAGTATTTT.

This clonotype showed up many times. This chain connects TRBV12-3 or TRBV12-4 to TRBJ2-1; a weak D match, TRBD1 (6 bases). V shed 6 bases and J shed 9 bases, with 12 bases lying between them. The CDR3 is 12 amino acids. The DNA for the CDR3 is TGTGCCAGCAGGGTCTTACAGGGTGAGCAGTTCTTC. This gives the protein CASRVLQGEQFF.

This clonotype was picked up many times. V usage is TRBV27 and J usage is TRBJ1-2; the D gene is possibly TRBD1 (5 bases). Germline values: CDR1 MNHEY, CDR2 SMNVEV (reference sequence). Trimming took 5 bases from V and 6 from J, leaving 13 bases between them. The CDR3 extends over 13 amino acids. CDR3 bases: TGTGCCAGCAGTGACACGGGGGGAAATGGCTACACCTTC. It yields the protein CASSDTGGNGYTF.

This clonotype was picked up many times. The chain employs TRBV7-9 and TRBJ2-1; TRBD2 matches 7 bases. CDR1 is SEHNR, CDR2 FQNEAQ, per germline (reference sequence). The CDR3 covers 15 residues. The ends lost 5 bases at V and 7 bases at J; junction bases unmatched: 11. The CDR3 DNA is TGTGCCAGCAGCCCGCGGGGTGCGCGGGAGAATGAGCAGTTCTTC. Its protein is CASSPRGARENEQFF.